The sequence of this TCR beta chain was determined in a study of blood T cell repertoires in COVID-19. Overall study context: Collection of acute and convalescent COVID-19 samples took place in the United States, Italy and Spain. T cells, B-cell-depleted T cells, or PBMCs supplied cDNA or gDNA.

CDR3 length: 15 residues. CDR1 is SGDLS and CDR2 is YYNGEE in the germline V gene. Between the trimmed V and J ends, which lost 4 bases and 3 bases, there was a span of 16 bases. Libraries were prepared by immunoSEQ multiplex PCR; TCRdb keeps only in-frame clonotypes and omits some of them. Of roughly 61,000 clones in the sample, around 66% are singletons; the top ten hold around half. A few counts support this clone. Sequences were obtained from PBMCs or T cells enriched from blood (not recorded which). This chain connects TRBV9 to TRBJ1-2, with a tentative D call TRBD1 (5 bases). The sequence was collected from a woman aged 55 to 70 who had been exposed to COVID-19. In DNA form, the CDR3 reads TGTGCCAGCAGCTCACAGGCGGGGGTCTACTATGGCTACACCTTC. Translating gives CASSSQAGVYYGYTF.